The rows below give T cell receptor beta chains drawn from one sample of a study of blood T cell repertoires in COVID-19. Sequencing was performed with immunoSEQ multiplex PCR; in TCRdb, only in-frame clones are kept and a portion is missing. The sample lists a few hundred thousand clones, 70% to 90% occurring once. Sequences were obtained from PBMCs or T cells enriched from blood (not recorded which). These receptor sequences come from a woman aged 50 to 65 with acute COVID-19. CDR3s include the opening cysteine and the closing phenylalanine or tryptophan. The order of the fields is J gene, clone size, D gene, V gene, CDR3 protein, CDR3 DNA. The D gene is left open where the match is weak. Clone sizes are given selectively: once, few, many, or a class where the clone is expanded.

TRBJ1-3,NA,TRBD1,TRBV15,CATSSTGSEGNTIYF,TGTGCCACCAGCTCGACAGGGTCTGAAGGAAACACCATATATTTT
TRBJ2-7,NA,NA,TRBV19,CASSIADEQYF,TGTGCCAGTAGTATAGCTGACGAGCAGTACTTC
TRBJ2-5,NA,TRBD2,TRBV28,CASSLLAGGKETQYF,TGTGCCAGCAGTTTACTAGCGGGAGGGAAAGAGACCCAGTACTTC
TRBJ2-7,NA,TRBD2,TRBV13,CASSSNPFSGRGYEQYF,TGTGCCAGCAGCTCCAACCCCTTTAGCGGGAGGGGTTACGAGCAGTACTTC
TRBJ2-7,NA,TRBD1,TRBV5-1,CASSWETGGSYEQYF,TGCGCCAGCAGCTGGGAGACAGGGGGATCCTACGAGCAGTACTTC
TRBJ2-2,NA,TRBD1,TRBV6-4,CARRQGPNTGELFF,TGTGCCAGAAGACAGGGACCGAACACCGGGGAGCTGTTTTTT
TRBJ1-1,NA,TRBD1,TRBV29-1,CSVWDRATEAFF,TGCAGCGTATGGGACAGGGCTACTGAAGCTTTCTTT
TRBJ1-5,NA,TRBD1,TRBV19,CASSVTGGNQPQHF,TGTGCCAGTAGTGTAACAGGGGGCAATCAGCCCCAGCATTTT
TRBJ2-5,NA,TRBD2,TRBV7-9,CASSASGSQETQYF,TGTGCCAGCAGTGCTAGCGGCTCCCAAGAGACCCAGTACTTC
TRBJ2-1,NA,NA,TRBV9,CASSVLPKEKDEQFF,TGTGCCAGCAGCGTCCTTCCCAAGGAGAAGGATGAGCAGTTCTTC
TRBJ2-7,NA,NA,TRBV5-5,CASSLEEVANEQYF,TGTGCCAGCAGCTTGGAAGAAGTGGCCAACGAGCAGTACTTC
TRBJ2-3,NA,TRBD2,TRBV6-2/TRBV6-3,CASSLQRDTDTQYF,TGTGCCAGCAGTTTACAGCGGGACACAGATACGCAGTATTTT
TRBJ2-3,NA,TRBD2,TRBV7-3,CASSLGGSDADTQYF,TGTGCCAGCAGCTTGGGGGGGAGTGACGCAGATACGCAGTATTTT
TRBJ1-1,NA,TRBD1,TRBV15,CATSRAPGQGKTEAFF,TGTGCCACCAGCAGAGCACCCGGACAGGGAAAAACTGAAGCTTTCTTT
TRBJ2-7,NA,TRBD2,TRBV7-9,CASSFQGGRSSYEQYF,TGTGCCAGCAGCTTCCAGGGAGGGAGGAGCTCCTACGAGCAGTACTTC
TRBJ1-4,NA,NA,TRBV12-3/TRBV12-4,CASSPSGAEKLFF,TGTGCCAGCAGTCCCAGTGGGGCCGAAAAACTGTTTTTT
TRBJ2-1,NA,TRBD2,TRBV7-2,CASSLAYSAGDNEQFF,TGTGCCAGCAGCTTAGCTTATTCAGCGGGGGACAATGAGCAGTTCTTC
TRBJ2-2,NA,NA,TRBV6-5,CASSRQRNTGELFF,TGTGCCAGCAGTCGACAGAGGAACACCGGGGAGCTGTTTTTT
TRBJ2-7,NA,NA,TRBV6-2/TRBV6-3,CASSFRQAYEQYF,TGTGCCAGCAGTTTCCGACAGGCCTACGAGCAGTACTTC
TRBJ1-5,NA,NA,TRBV5-4,CASSLRGSNQPQHF,TGTGCCAGCAGCTTACGCGGGAGCAATCAGCCCCAGCATTTT
TRBJ1-2,NA,TRBD1,TRBV28,CASSSRDSEYGYTF,TGTGCCAGCAGTTCCCGGGACAGCGAGTATGGCTACACCTTC
TRBJ1-5,NA,TRBD1,TRBV2,CASSGDRGNQPQHF,TGTGCCAGCAGTGGGGACAGGGGCAATCAGCCCCAGCATTTT
TRBJ1-1,NA,TRBD1,TRBV4-1,CASSQDRTGASEAFF,TGCGCCAGCAGCCAAGATAGGACAGGGGCTTCTGAAGCTTTCTTT
TRBJ2-7,NA,NA,TRBV28,CASGRQKWDEQYF,TGTGCCAGCGGGAGGCAGAAGTGGGACGAGCAGTACTTC
TRBJ1-1,NA,NA,TRBV21-1,CASSKVVYGQLF,TGTGCCAGCAGCAAAGTCGTCTACGGACAGTTATTT
TRBJ1-1,once,NA,TRBV27,CASSFGYSGGRDTEAFF,TGTGCCAGCAGTTTTGGCTATTCCGGGGGGCGGGACACTGAAGCTTTCTTT
TRBJ2-7,NA,NA,TRBV12-2,CASRSAVRQGCFHEQYF,TGTGCAAGTCGCTCGGCGGTCCGACAGGGGTGCTTCCACGAGCAGTACTTC
TRBJ1-4,NA,NA,TRBV19,CASSPLGRGTLNEKLFF,TGTGCCAGTAGTCCCCTAGGCCGGGGGACTCTTAATGAAAAACTGTTTTTT
TRBJ2-1,few,TRBD2,TRBV7-6,CASSLGTSGSEQFF,TGTGCCAGCAGCCTCGGGACTAGCGGGAGCGAGCAGTTCTTC
TRBJ1-4,NA,NA,TRBV7-8,CASSRFGTPNEKLFF,TGTGCCAGCAGCCGTTTCGGGACTCCGAATGAAAAACTGTTTTTT
TRBJ2-5,NA,NA,TRBV7-9,CASSLAYETQYF,TGTGCCAGCAGCTTAGCGTATGAGACCCAGTACTTC
TRBJ2-4,once,TRBD2,TRBV2,CASSVLAGLAKNIQYF,TGTGCCAGCAGTGTTCTAGCGGGGCTAGCCAAAAACATTCAGTACTTC
TRBJ1-5,NA,TRBD1,TRBV9,CASSSSPWDRASNQPQHF,TGTGCCAGCAGTTCGTCCCCCTGGGACAGGGCTAGCAATCAGCCCCAGCATTTT
TRBJ1-2,NA,NA,TRBV11-2,CASSLVQGPYNGYTF,TGTGCCAGCAGCTTAGTTCAGGGCCCCTATAATGGCTACACCTTC
TRBJ2-1,NA,NA,TRBV10-3,CAISTGLLEQFF,TGTGCCATCAGTACCGGGTTGTTGGAGCAGTTCTTC
TRBJ2-7,NA,TRBD2,TRBV3-1/TRBV3-2,CASSPPWPTSGSYEQYF,TGTGCCAGCAGCCCCCCCTGGCCTACTAGCGGGAGTTACGAGCAGTACTTC
TRBJ1-1,once,TRBD1,TRBV28,CASGQGGPGTEAFF,TGTGCCAGCGGACAGGGTGGTCCGGGAACTGAAGCTTTCTTT
TRBJ2-7,NA,TRBD2,TRBV28,CASSPLSVAGLYEQYF,TGTGCCAGCAGTCCCCTCTCGGTAGCGGGACTCTACGAGCAGTACTTC
TRBJ2-7,once,NA,TRBV19,CASSQGQLYEQYF,TGTGCCAGTTCTCAGGGCCAGCTCTACGAGCAGTACTTC
TRBJ2-4,NA,NA,TRBV9,CASSVGKQGLNIQYF,TGTGCCAGCAGCGTAGGTAAACAGGGTTTGAACATTCAGTACTTC
TRBJ1-6,NA,TRBD1,TRBV30,CAWNQGAVNSPLHF,TGTGCCTGGAATCAGGGGGCAGTTAATTCACCCCTCCACTTT
TRBJ1-1,NA,NA,TRBV27,CASSLNRPNTEAFF,TGTGCCAGCAGTTTAAACAGACCGAACACTGAAGCTTTCTTT
TRBJ2-7,once,TRBD1,TRBV15,CATRPIGTDLNSYEQYF,TGTGCCACCAGGCCGATCGGGACAGACCTAAATTCCTACGAGCAGTACTTC
TRBJ2-1,few,NA,TRBV28,CASTRVAGINEQFF,TGTGCCAGCACCAGGGTGGCGGGGATCAATGAGCAGTTCTTC
TRBJ1-1,NA,TRBD1,TRBV28,CASSKQGASTEAFF,TGTGCCAGCAGCAAACAGGGGGCGAGCACTGAAGCTTTCTTT